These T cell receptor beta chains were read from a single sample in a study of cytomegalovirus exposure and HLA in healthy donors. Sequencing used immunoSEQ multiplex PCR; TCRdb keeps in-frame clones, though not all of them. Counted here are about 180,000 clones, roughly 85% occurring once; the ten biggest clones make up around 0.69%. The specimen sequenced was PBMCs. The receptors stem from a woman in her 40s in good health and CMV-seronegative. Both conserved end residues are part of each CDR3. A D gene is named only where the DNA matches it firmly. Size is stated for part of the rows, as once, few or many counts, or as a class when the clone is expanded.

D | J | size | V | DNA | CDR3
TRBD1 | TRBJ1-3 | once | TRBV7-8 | TGTGCCAGCAGCTTACGGGGGCAGGGGGCGTGGAACACCATATATTTT | CASSLRGQGAWNTIYF
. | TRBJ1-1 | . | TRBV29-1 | TGCAGCGCCTCCCCAAACAGACTGAACACTGAAGCTTTCTTT | CSASPNRLNTEAFF
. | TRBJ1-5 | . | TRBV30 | TGTGCCTGGAGCCTGGGGCCCCCCAGCAATCAGCCCCAGCATTTT | CAWSLGPPSNQPQHF
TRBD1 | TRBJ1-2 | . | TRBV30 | TGTGCCTGGAGTCGGGACAGTACTTTCTATGGCTACACCTTC | CAWSRDSTFYGYTF
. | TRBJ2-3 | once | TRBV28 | TGTGCCAGCAGCCGAAACACCATCACAGATACGCAGTATTTT | CASSRNTITDTQYF
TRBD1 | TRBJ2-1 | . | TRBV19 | TGTGCCAGTAGTACGGGACAGGGGGCGAGGAATGAGCAGTTCTTC | CASSTGQGARNEQFF
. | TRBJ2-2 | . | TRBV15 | TGTGCCACCAGCAGGGTGCAGGACACCGGGGAGCTGTTTTTT | CATSRVQDTGELFF
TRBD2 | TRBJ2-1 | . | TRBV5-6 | TGTGCCAGCAGCTTAGGCGGGGGGGCCCCCTACAATGAGCAGTTCTTC | CASSLGGGAPYNEQFF
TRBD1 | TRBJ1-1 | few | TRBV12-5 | TGTGCTAGTGTTAACGACAGGGGAAACACTGAAGCTTTCTTT | CASVNDRGNTEAFF
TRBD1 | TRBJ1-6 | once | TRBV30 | TGTGCCTGGAGTGAACAGGGGGATTCACCCCTCCACTTT | CAWSEQGDSPLHF
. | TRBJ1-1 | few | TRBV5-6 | TGTGCCAGCAGCCGGGGGGCCGGGACCACTGAAGCTTTCTTT | CASSRGAGTTEAFF
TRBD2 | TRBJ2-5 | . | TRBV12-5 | TGTGCTAGTGGTTTGGTTGCGTCTAGCGGGGGGCGAGAGACCCAGTACTTC | CASGLVASSGGRETQYF
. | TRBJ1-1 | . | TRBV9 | TGTGCCAGCAGCGAGGGACGGGCAGGAGGGACTGAAGCTTTCTTT | CASSEGRAGGTEAFF
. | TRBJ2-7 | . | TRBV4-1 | TGCGCCAGCAGCCAAGAACCCAGGGCGTACGAGCAGTACTTC | CASSQEPRAYEQYF
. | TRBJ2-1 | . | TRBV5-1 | TGCGCCAGCAGCTTGACAGTCGCGAGCTCCTACAATGAGCAGTTCTTC | CASSLTVASSYNEQFF
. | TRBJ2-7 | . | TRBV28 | TGTGCCAGCAGCTTCCTCGACAGCAATTACGAGCAGTACTTC | CASSFLDSNYEQYF
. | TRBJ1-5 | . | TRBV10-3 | TGTGCCATCAGTGATGGGGGGGGAACCAATCAGCCCCAGCATTTT | CAISDGGGTNQPQHF
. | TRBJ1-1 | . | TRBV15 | TGTGCCACCAGCAGAGGGACAGTGAACACTGAAGCTTTCTTT | CATSRGTVNTEAFF
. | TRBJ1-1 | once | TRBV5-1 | TGCGCCAGCAGCTTGGGGGGGGGACCGAACACTGAAGCTTTCTTT | CASSLGGGPNTEAFF
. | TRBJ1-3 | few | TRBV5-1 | TGCGCCAGCAGCTTGTTTATCTCTGGAAACACCATATATTTT | CASSLFISGNTIYF
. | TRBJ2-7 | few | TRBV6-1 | TGTGCCAGCAGTGGGCGACAGGACACCTACGAGCAGTACTTC | CASSGRQDTYEQYF
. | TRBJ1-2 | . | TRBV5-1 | TGCGCCAGCAGCTTGGCCGAGGGGGGGCGAGGCTACACCTTC | CASSLAEGGRGYTF
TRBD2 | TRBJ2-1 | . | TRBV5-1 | TGCGCCAGCAGCTATAGGACTAGCGGGAGTTGGAATGAGCAGTTCTTC | CASSYRTSGSWNEQFF
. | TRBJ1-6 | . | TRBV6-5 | TGTGCCAGCAGTTTCCTGAGCGGGTCCTATAATTCACCCCTCCACTTT | CASSFLSGSYNSPLHF
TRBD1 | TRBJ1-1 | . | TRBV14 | TGTGCCAGCAGCCAAGAACGACAGGGGAAAAGAAGTAAGAACACTGAAGCTTTCTTT | CASSQERQGKRSKNTEAFF
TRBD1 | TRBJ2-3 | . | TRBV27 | TGTGCCAGCAGCCGAGGGGACAGCCCAGGTCGAGCGCAGTATTTT | CASSRGDSPGRAQYF
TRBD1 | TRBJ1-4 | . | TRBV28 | TGTGCCAGCAGATGGGACAGGGATGAAAAACTGTTTTTT | CASRWDRDEKLFF
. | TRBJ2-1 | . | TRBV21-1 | TGTGCCAGCAGCCCAAAGTGGGGAGCTGACAATGAGCAGTTCTTC | CASSPKWGADNEQFF
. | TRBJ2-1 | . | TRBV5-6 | TGTGCCAGCAGCTTGGCCGCCGAGGGCAGATACAATGAGCAGTTCTTC | CASSLAAEGRYNEQFF
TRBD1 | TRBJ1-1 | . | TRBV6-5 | TGTGCCAACAGTTACGGACAGGATGAAGCTTTCTTT | CANSYGQDEAFF
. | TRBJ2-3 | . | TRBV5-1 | TGCGCCAGCGGCGTGGGTAACACAGATACGCAGTATTTT | CASGVGNTDTQYF
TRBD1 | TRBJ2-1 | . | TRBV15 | TGTGCCACCAGCAGAGATCTCTGGACAGGGACCTACAATGAGCAGTTCTTC | CATSRDLWTGTYNEQFF
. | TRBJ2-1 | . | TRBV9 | TGTGCCAGCGGGACACCCCTTGGGGGACAGTTCTTC | CASGTPLGGQFF
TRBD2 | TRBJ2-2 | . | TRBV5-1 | TGCGCCAGCAGCCCGTTAGCGGGGGACACCGGGGAGCTGTTTTTT | CASSPLAGDTGELFF
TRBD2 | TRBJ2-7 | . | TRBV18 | TGTGCCAGCTCACCTGCTTTTGGGACTAGCGGAATCTACGAGCAGTACTTC | CASSPAFGTSGIYEQYF
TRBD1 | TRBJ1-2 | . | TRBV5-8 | TGTGCCAGCAGCCCCCCGGACAGGGTCCATGGCTACACCTTC | CASSPPDRVHGYTF
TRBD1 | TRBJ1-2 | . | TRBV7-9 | TGTGCCAGCAGCCCCCTGACAGGGCAAGGCTACACCTTC | CASSPLTGQGYTF
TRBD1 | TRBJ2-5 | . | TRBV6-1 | TGTGCCAGCAGTGAAGGGCCGGCAGGGGGCATAGAGACCCAGTACTTC | CASSEGPAGGIETQYF
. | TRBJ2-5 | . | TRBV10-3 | TGTGCCACCCGGGACAACCAAGAGACCCAGTACTTC | CATRDNQETQYF
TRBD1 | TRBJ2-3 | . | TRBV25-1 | TGTGCCAGCAGTGAGTATGGACAGGGCACAGATACGCAGTATTTT | CASSEYGQGTDTQYF
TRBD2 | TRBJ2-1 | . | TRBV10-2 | TGCGCCAGCAGTGACCTAGCGGGAGACAATGAGCAGTTCTTC | CASSDLAGDNEQFF
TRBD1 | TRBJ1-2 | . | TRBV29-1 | TGCAGCGCCGGGACAGCCGTCTATGGCTACACCTTC | CSAGTAVYGYTF
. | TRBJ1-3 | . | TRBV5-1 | TGCGCCAGCAGCTCGGGGGGAGGGCCGGCTGGAAACACCATATATTTT | CASSSGGGPAGNTIYF
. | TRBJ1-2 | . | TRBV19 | TGTGCCAGTAGTAGGGACGGACAGACTAACTATGGCTACACCTTC | CASSRDGQTNYGYTF
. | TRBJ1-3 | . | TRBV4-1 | TGCGCCAGCAGCCAAGACTCAGGGTTGTCTGGAAACACCATATATTTT | CASSQDSGLSGNTIYF
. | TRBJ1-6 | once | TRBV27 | TGTGCCAGCAGTTTGGAAGACAGCGCAGGGTCACCCCCCCACTTT | CASSLEDSAGSPPHF
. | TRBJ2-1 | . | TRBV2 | TGTGCCAGCAGTGTAGGTGGGGGGGCCTGGGATGAGCAGTTCTTC | CASSVGGGAWDEQFF
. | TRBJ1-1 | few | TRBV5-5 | TGTGCCAGCAGCTTGAAACAGGGAAACACTGAAGCTTTCTTT | CASSLKQGNTEAFF
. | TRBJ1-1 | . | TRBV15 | TGTGCCACCAGCTTACAGGGTCCAGCTTTCTTT | CATSLQGPAFF
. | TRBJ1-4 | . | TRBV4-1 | TGCGCCAGCAGCCAGCTTATAGGGGAACAGAAACTGTTTTTT | CASSQLIGEQKLFF
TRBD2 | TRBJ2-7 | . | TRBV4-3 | TGCGCCAGCAGGCCTAACGCCGGGACTAACTACGAGCAGTACTTC | CASRPNAGTNYEQYF
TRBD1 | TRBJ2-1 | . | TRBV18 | TGTGCCAGCTCACCGGGACAGGTCACCTACAATGAGCAGTTCTTC | CASSPGQVTYNEQFF
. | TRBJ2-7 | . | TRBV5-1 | TGCGCCAGCAGCTTGGGCCTCCGGGGGTACGAGCAGTACTTC | CASSLGLRGYEQYF